This entry describes one T cell receptor (beta chain). There is no known antigen for this receptor. It has no much larger one-base neighbor in the sample; base qualities were not kept. The sample is drawn from a study of blood T cell repertoires in COVID-19 (dated by TCRdb to 2018 to 2021). Study-wide context: The collaborator samples originated in the United States, Italy and Spain and spanned the acute and convalescent phases of COVID-19. The repertoires were made available in a free public database intended to serve as a resource for research on the immune response to SARS-CoV-2. The sample metadata nearly always contained a de-identified subject ID, COVID-19 status, age in years and sex. Where available, HLA class I and class II types were taken from metadata supplied by the sample provider and were not determined by assay-based typing. The samples were drawn from the first 160 participants of the ongoing ImmuneRACE study and from over a thousand subjects provided by 6 global collaborators. The prospective study material was composed of cDNA or gDNA derived from T cells, B-cell-depleted T cells, or PBMCs. Deeply sampled blood TCRbeta repertoires from subjects exposed to, actively infected with, or recovered from COVID-19 were included in the dataset.

The collaborating institutions used their own protocols to collect whole blood in K2EDTA tubes. Collaborator samples were shipped for TCRbeta analysis as frozen whole blood, isolated PBMCs, or DNA extracted from either sample type. TCRbeta CDR3 regions were amplified from genomic DNA by means of the immunoSEQ Assay, a bias-controlled multiplex PCR. The authors' analysis ran thus. Within the assay, amplification of reference gene primers was used to estimate how many nucleated cells each sample contained. To quantify the absolute abundance of each unique TCRbeta CDR3 rearrangement, sequence reads were collapsed and filtered. For each sample, productive Simpson clonality was calculated as the square root of Simpson's diversity index over productive rearrangements. TCRdb re-hosts the immuneACCESS table, in-frame sequences only. Its copies lack some clones; in the studies checked, an unresolved V gene accounts for under half of them, and the cause for the rest is not known. The V and J calls and clone size were taken over from that table, and D and trimming were inferred from the DNA. The sample includes around 170,000 clones, with roughly 84% observed a single time. The biggest ten clones account for roughly 7% of the sample.

Study-wide conclusions, independent of this receptor: Clinical and demographic metadata were provided uncurated, with the amount varying by source and participant.

The germline V gene gives CDR1 as MNHEY and CDR2 as SVGEGT. The germline ends are 11 bases apart after V is trimmed by 6 bases and J by 2 bases. From cysteine to phenylalanine, the CDR3 is 15 amino acids long. The retained sequence is limited to the CDR3, 45 bases, with the frame set at the first base. The TCR originated in a man in his fifties or sixties with active or convalescent COVID-19. The sequence is built from TRBV6-2 or TRBV6-3 and TRBJ1-6, with no confident D gene call. The sequenced material came from peripheral blood. The DNA reads as follows: TGTGCCAGCAGCCCCGAGGCAGCCTATAATTCACCCCTCCACTTT. This translates into CASSPEAAYNSPLHF.